The clone carrying this T cell receptor beta chain has a count of ten or more. This sample was taken from a study of human T cells and chemical hapten exposure. TCRdb ran MiXCR on the RACE reads and lists one entry per CDR3 protein. The repertoire holds about 120,000 distinct CDR3 sequences, 10% to 12% seen once, with more than 2% in the top ten. The CDR3 is 14 residues long. Looked up from germline, CDR1 is SQVTM and CDR2 is ANQGSEA. V lost 7 bases, J lost 0 bases, and 13 bases lay in between. The time point denotes: patch test 3, about 24 weeks after DPC sensitization. Specified treatment: therapeutic diphenylcyclopropenone sensitization with weekly scalp DPC.

The receptor was derived from a woman in her forties or fifties with alopecia areata. Some clones in this sample may be carry-over from other donors' samples. The chain carries TRBV29-1 and TRBJ2-1, with D perhaps TRBD2 (5 bases). The sequencing used whole blood, collected in connection with sensitization to the hapten diphenylcyclopropenone (DPC). CDR3 sequence (DNA): TGCAGCGCAAAGACTGGGAGCTCCTACAATGAGCAGTTCTTC. This codes for CSAKTGSSYNEQFF.